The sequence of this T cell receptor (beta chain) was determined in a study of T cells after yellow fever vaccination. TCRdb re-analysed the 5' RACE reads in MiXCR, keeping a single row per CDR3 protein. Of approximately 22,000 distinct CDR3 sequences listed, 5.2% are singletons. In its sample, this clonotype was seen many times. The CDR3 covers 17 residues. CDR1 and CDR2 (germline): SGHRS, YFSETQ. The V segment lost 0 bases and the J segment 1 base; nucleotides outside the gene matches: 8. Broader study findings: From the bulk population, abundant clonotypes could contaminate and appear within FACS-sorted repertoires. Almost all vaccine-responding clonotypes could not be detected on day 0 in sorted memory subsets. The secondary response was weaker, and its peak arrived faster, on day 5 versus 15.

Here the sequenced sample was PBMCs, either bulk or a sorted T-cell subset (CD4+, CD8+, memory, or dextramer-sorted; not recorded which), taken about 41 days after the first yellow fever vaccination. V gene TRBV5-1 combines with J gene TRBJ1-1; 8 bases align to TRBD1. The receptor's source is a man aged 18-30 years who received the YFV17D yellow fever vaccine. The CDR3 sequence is CASSLGGRGLANTEAFF. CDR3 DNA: TGCGCCAGCAGCTTGGGGGGCAGGGGGCTGGCGAACACTGAAGCTTTCTTT. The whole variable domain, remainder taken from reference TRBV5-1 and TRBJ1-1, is KAGVTQTPRYLIKTRGQQVTLSCSPISGHRSVSWYQQTPGQGLQFLFEYFSETQRNKGNFPGRFSGRQFSNSRSEMNVSTLELGDSALYLCASSLGGRGLANTEAFFGQGTRLTVV.